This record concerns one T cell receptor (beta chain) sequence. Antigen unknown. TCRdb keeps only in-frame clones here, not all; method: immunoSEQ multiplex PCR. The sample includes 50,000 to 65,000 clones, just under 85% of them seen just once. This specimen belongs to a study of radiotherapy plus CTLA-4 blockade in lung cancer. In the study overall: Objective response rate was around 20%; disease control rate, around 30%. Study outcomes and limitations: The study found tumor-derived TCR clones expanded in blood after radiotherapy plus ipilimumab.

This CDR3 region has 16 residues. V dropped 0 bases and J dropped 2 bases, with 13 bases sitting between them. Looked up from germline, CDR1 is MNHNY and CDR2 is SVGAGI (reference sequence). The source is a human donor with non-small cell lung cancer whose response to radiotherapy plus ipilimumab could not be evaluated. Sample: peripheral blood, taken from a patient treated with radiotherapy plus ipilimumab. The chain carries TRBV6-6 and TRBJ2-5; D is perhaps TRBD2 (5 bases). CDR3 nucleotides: TGTGCCAGCAGTTACTCGGAGTTAGCGCGGCAAGAGACCCAGTACTTC. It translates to CASSYSELARQETQYF.